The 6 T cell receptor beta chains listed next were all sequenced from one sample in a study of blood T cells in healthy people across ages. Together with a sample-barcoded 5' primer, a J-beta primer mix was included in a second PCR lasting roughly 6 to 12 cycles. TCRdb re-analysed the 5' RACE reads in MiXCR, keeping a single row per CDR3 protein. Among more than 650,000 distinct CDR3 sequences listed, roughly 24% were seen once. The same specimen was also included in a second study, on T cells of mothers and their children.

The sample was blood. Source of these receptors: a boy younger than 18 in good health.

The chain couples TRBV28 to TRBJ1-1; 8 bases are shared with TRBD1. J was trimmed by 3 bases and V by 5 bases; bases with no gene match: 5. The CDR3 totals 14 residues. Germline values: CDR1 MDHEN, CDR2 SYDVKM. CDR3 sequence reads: CASSPNRGYTEAFF. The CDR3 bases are TGTGCCAGCAGTCCAAACAGGGGGTACACTGAAGCTTTCTTT.

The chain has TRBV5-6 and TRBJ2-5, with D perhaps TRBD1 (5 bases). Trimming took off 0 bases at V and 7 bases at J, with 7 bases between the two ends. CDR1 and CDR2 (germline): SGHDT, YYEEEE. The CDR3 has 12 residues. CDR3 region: CASSLVRGTQYF. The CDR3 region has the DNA TGTGCCAGCAGCTTGGTTAGGGGGACCCAGTACTTC.

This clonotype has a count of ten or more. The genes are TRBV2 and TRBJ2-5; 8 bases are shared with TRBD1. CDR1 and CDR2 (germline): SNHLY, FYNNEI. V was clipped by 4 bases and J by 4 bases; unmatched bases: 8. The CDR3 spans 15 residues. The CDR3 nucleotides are TGTGCCAGCAGTGGTATTGCAGGGGGCGTAGAGACCCAGTACTTC. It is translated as CASSGIAGGVETQYF.

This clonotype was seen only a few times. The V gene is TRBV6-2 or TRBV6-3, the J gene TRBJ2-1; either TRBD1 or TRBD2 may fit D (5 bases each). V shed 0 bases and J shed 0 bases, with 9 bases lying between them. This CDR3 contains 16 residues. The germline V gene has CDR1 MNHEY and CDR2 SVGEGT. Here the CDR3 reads CASSYSGGSSYNEQFF. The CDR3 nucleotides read TGTGCCAGCAGTTACTCTGGGGGAAGCTCCTACAATGAGCAGTTCTTC.

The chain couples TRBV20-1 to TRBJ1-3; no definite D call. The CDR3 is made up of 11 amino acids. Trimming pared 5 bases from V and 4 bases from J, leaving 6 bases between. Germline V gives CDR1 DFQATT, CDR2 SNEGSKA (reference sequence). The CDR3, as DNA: TGCAGTGCTCCCGAGGGAAACACCATATATTTT. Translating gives CSAPEGNTIYF.

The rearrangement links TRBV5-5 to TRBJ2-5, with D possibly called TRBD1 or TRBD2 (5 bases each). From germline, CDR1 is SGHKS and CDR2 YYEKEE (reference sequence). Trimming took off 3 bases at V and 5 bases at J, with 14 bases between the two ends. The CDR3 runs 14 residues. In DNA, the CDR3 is TGTGCCAGCAGCTACTTGGGACCCGGGGAGACCCAGTACTTC. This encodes CASSYLGPGETQYF.